A few counts support the clone carrying this T cell receptor (beta chain). The sample belongs to a study of blood T cell repertoires in COVID-19. Study-wide background: Sites in the United States, Italy and Spain provided acute and convalescent COVID-19 samples. The analysed material was cDNA or gDNA that came from T cells, B-cell-depleted T cells, or PBMCs.

This CDR3 spans 16 amino acids. The germline V gene has CDR1 LNHDA and CDR2 SQIVND (reference sequence). The trim removed 6 bases at V and 5 bases at J, leaving 11 bases unmatched. This table comes from immunoSEQ multiplex PCR, and its TCRdb copy is limited to in-frame clones, with some not included. The sample includes roughly 280,000 clones, 89% of them seen just once. This sequence was found in a man aged 50-59 years with acute or convalescent COVID-19. Sequencing was done on a sample of peripheral blood. This sequence joins TRBV19 and TRBJ2-3; TRBD1 agrees at 10 bases. The CDR3 here is CASRLVTGGLLDTQYF. CDR3 nucleotide sequence: TGTGCCAGTAGGCTAGTGACAGGGGGCCTCCTAGATACGCAGTATTTT.